This TCR beta chain was documented in a study of T cell changes during pregnancy in multiple sclerosis. This clone was observed a single time. Using immunoSEQ multiplex PCR, the repertoire was profiled, and TCRdb retains in-frame clones only, with some absent. The sample contains 30,000 to 40,000 clones, approximately 90% of which appear only once. Germline loops: CDR1 LNHNV, CDR2 YYDKDF (reference sequence). The CDR3 totals 15 residues. V was shortened by 1 base and J by 0 bases, with 10 bases between the two germline ends. Material: CD4+ T cells from peripheral blood mononuclear cells, obtained in the third trimester of pregnancy. This clonotype originated in a female donor in good health, enrolled as a control in a pregnancy study. The rearrangement uses TRBV15 and TRBJ2-7, with a tentative D call TRBD2 (5 bases). CDR3 nucleotide sequence: TGTGCCACCAGCAGAGCTGAGGACTCCTCCTACGAGCAGTACTTC. Its translation is CATSRAEDSSYEQYF.